This T cell receptor (beta chain) was identified during a study of T-cell reconstitution after alpha-beta-depleted transplantation in children. Study-level results: Approximately two months post-transplant, alpha-beta T cells reportedly originated from several hundred expanded graft clones. Surviving recipient T cells and thymic progenitors produced the high day-60 TCRbeta diversity seen in some patients. Once a year had passed after transplant, T-cell counts and diversity came mostly from newly produced T cells.

Preparation of the TCRbeta library was carried out with unique molecular identifiers. One entry per CDR3 protein results from TCRdb running MiXCR on the PCR reads. Of 400,000 to 450,000 distinct CDR3 sequences detected, roughly 44% appear once; the ten largest clones hold 25% to 30%. A note on this clonotype: Antigen: not known.

The CDR3 sequence is 18 residues long. The ends were cut back, 2 bases at V and 0 bases at J, with 17 bases in the middle. This TCR was sampled from a girl aged 2 to 9 with aplastic anemia, due to receive a stem cell transplant. The source was PBMCs, collected before TCRalphabeta/CD19-depleted stem cell transplant. The chain recombines TRBV12-3 or TRBV12-4 with TRBJ2-1; tentatively, D is TRBD1 (6 bases). The DNA for the CDR3 is TGTGCCAGCAGTTTACGGAATTGGGGCAGGGGCTCCTACAATGAGCAGTTCTTC. Translated: CASSLRNWGRGSYNEQFF.